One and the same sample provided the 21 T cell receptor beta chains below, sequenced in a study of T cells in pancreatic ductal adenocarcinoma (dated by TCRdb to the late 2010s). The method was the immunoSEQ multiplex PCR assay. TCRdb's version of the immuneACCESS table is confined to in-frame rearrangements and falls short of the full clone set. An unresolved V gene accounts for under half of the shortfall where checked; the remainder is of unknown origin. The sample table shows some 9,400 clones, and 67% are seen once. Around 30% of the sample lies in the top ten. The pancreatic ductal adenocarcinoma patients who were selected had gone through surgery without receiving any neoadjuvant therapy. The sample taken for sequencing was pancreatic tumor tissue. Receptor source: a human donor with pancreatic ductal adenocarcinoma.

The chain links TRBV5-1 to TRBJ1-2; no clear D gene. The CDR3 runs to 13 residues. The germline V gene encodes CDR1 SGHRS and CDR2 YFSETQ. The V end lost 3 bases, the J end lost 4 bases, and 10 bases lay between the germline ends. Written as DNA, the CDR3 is TGCGCCAGCAGCTCTACCGGGGTCTATGGCTACACCTTC. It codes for CASSSTGVYGYTF. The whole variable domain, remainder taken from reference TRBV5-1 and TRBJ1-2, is KAGVTQTPRYLIKTRGQQVTLSCSPISGHRSVSWYQQTPGQGLQFLFEYFSETQRNKGNFPGRFSGRQFSNSRSEMNVSTLELGDSALYLCASSSTGVYGYTFGSGTRLTVV.

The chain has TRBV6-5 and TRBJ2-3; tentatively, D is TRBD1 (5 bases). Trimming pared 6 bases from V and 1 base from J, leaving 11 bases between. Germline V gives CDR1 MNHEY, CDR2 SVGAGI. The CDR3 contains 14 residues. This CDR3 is CASSLVGGTDTQYF. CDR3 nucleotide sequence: TGTGCCAGCAGCTTAGTAGGGGGCACAGATACGCAGTATTTT.

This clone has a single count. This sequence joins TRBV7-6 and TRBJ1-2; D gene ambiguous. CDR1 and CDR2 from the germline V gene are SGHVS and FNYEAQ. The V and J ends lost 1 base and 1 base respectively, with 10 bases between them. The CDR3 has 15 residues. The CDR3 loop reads CASSLDSGFNYGYTF. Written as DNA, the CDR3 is TGTGCCAGCAGCTTAGATAGTGGGTTTAACTATGGCTACACCTTC.

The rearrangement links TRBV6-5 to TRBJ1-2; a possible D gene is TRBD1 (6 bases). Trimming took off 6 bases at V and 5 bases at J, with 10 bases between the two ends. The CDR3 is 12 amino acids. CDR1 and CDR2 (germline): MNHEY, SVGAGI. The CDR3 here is CASSRGGYGYTF. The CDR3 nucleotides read TGTGCCAGCAGCCGAGGGGGGTATGGCTACACCTTC.

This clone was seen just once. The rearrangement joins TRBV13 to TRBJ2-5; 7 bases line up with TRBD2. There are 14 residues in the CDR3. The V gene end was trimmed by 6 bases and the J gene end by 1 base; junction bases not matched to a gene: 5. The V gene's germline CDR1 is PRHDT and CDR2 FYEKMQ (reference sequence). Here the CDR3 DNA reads TGTGCCAGCAGTTTACGACTAGCCCAAGAGACCCAGTACTTC. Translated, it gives CASSLRLAQETQYF.

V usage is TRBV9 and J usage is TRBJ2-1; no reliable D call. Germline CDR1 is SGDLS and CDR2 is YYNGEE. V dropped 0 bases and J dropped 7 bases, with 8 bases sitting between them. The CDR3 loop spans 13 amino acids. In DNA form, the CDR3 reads TGTGCCAGCAGCGTAGGAGGATTTAATGAGCAGTTCTTC. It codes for CASSVGGFNEQFF. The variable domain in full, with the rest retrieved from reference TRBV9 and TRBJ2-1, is DSGVTQTPKHLITATGQRVTLRCSPRSGDLSVYWYQQSLDQGLQFLIQYYNGEERAKGNILERFSAQQFPDLHSELNLSSLELGDSALYFCASSVGGFNEQFFGPGTRLTVL.

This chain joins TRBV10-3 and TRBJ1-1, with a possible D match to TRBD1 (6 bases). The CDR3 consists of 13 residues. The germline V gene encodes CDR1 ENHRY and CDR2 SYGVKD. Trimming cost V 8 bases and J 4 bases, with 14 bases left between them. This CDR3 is CAIRGGTSTEAFF. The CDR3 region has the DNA TGTGCCATCCGAGGGGGTACCAGCACTGAAGCTTTCTTT.

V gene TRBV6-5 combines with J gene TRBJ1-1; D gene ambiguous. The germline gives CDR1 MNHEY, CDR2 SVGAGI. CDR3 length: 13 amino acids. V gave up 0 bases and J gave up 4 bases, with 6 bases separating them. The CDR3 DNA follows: TGTGCCAGCAGTTACTCTGACCTCACTGAAGCTTTCTTT. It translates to CASSYSDLTEAFF.

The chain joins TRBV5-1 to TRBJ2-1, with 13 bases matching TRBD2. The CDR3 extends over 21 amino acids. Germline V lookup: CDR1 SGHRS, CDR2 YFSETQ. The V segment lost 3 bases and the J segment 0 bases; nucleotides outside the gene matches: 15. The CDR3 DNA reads TGCGCCAGCAGCTCATCTCTGCCGGGACTAGCGGGGATCAGCTCCTACAATGAGCAGTTCTTC. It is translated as CASSSSLPGLAGISSYNEQFF.

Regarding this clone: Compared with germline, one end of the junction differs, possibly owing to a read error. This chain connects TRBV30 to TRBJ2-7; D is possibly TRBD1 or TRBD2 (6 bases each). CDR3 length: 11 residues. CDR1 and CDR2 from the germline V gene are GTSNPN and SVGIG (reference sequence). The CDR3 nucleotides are TGTACCTGGAGCCGGGGGCGCGAGCAGTACTTC. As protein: CTWSRGREQYF.

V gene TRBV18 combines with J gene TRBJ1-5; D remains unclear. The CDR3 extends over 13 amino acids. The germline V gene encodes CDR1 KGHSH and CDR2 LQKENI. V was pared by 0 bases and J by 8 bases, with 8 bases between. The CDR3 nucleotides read TGTGCCAGCTCACCACCGCCAGGAAAGCCCCAGCATTTT. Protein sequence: CASSPPPGKPQHF.

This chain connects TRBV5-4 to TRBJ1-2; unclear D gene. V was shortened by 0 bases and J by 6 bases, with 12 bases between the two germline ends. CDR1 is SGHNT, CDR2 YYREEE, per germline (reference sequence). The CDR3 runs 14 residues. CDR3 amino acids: CASSLERREDGYTF. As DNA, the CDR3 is TGTGCCAGCAGCTTGGAACGCAGAGAAGATGGCTACACCTTC.

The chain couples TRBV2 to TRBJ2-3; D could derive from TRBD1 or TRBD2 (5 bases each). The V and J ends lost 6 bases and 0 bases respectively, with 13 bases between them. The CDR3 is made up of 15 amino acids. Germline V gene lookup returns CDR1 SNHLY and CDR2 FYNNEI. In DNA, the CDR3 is TGTGCCAGCAGGGGTGGGACGATTAGCACAGATACGCAGTATTTT. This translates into CASRGGTISTDTQYF. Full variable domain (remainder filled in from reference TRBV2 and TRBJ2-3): EPEVTQTPSHQVTQMGQEVILRCVPISNHLYFYWYRQILGQKVEFLVSFYNNEISEKSEIFDDQFSVERPDGSNFTLKIRSTKLEDSAMYFCASRGGTISTDTQYFGPGTRLTVL.

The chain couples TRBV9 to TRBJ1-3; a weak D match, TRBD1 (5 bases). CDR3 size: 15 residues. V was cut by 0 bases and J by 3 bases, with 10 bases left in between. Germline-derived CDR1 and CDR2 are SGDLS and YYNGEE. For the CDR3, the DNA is TGTGCCAGCAGCGTAGTGTCAGGGCATGGAAACACCATATATTTT. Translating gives CASSVVSGHGNTIYF.

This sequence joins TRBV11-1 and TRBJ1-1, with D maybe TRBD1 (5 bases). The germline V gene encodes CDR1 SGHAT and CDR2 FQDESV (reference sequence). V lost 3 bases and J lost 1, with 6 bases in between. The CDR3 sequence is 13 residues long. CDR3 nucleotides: TGTGCCAGCAGCTTCGGGGGGAACACTGAAGCTTTCTTT. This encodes CASSFGGNTEAFF.

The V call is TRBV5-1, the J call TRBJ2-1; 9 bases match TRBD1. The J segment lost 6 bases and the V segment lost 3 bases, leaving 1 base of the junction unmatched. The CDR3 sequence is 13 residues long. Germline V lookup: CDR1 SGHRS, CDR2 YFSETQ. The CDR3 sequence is CASSSGQGNEQFF. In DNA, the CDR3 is TGCGCCAGCAGCTCGGGACAGGGCAATGAGCAGTTCTTC.

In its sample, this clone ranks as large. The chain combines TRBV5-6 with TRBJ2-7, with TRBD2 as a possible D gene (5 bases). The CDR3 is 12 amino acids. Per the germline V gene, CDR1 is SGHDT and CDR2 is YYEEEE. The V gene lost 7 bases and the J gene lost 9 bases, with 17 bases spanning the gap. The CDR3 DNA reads TGTGCCAGCTCAGCTTTGGCGGAGGCGCAGTACTTC. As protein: CASSALAEAQYF.

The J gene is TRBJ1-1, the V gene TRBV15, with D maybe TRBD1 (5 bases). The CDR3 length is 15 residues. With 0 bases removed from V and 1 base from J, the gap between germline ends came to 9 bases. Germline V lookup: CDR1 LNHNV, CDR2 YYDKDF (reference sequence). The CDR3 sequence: CATSREKGPNTEAFF. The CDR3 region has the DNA TGTGCCACCAGCAGAGAGAAGGGGCCGAACACTGAAGCTTTCTTT.

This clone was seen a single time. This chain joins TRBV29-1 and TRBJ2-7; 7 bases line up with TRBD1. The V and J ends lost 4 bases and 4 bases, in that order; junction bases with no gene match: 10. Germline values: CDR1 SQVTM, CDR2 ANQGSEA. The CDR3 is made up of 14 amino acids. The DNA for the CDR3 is TGCAGCGTTGCAGGGGACCGGACAGGATACGAGCAGTACTTC. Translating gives CSVAGDRTGYEQYF.

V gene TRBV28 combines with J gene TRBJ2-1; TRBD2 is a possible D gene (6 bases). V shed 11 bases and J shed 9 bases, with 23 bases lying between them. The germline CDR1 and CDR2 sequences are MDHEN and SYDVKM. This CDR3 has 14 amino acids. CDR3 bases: TGTGCCGTACCCCTGGGTGGGGAGGCGGGTGAGCAGTTCTTC. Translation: CAVPLGGEAGEQFF. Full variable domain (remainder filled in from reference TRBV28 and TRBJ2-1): DVKVTQSSRYLVKRTGEKVFLECVQDMDHENMFWYRQDPGLGLRLIYFSYDVKMKEKGDIPEGYSVSREKKERFSLILESASTNQTSMYLCAVPLGGEAGEQFFGPGTRLTVL.

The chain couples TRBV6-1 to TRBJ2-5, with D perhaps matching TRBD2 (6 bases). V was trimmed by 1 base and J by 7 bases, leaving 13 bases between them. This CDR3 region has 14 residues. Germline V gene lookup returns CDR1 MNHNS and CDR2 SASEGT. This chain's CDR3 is CASSEVGGARTQYF. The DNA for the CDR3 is TGTGCCAGCAGTGAAGTCGGCGGGGCGAGGACCCAGTACTTC.